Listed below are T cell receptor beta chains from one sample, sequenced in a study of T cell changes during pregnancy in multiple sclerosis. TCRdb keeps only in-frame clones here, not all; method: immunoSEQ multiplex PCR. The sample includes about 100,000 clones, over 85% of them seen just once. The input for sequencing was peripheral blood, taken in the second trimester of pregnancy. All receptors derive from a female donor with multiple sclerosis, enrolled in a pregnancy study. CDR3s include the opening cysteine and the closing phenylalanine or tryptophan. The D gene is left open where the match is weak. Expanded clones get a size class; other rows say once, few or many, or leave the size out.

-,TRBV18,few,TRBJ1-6,TGTGCCAGCTCTTTGTTGGGGGCCAATTCACCCCTCCACTTT,CASSLLGANSPLHF
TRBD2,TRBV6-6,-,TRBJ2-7,TGTGCCAGCAGCCAGGGACTAGCGGGAGCCTACGAGCAGTACTTC,CASSQGLAGAYEQYF
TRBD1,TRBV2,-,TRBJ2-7,TGTGCCAGCATCTCCCTGGGGGGGACAGGGAGTTTGGGGTACTTC,CASISLGGTGSLGYF
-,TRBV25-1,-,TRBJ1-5,TGTGCCAGCAGTGAGTCGGGACTGCGGGGAGGCAATCAGCCCCAGCATTTT,CASSESGLRGGNQPQHF
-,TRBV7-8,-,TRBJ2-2,TGTGCCAGCAGCTTAGGTTACGGGGCGAACACCGGGGAGCTGTTTTTT,CASSLGYGANTGELFF
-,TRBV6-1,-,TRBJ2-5,TGTGCCAGCAGTGACAGGGGGGTTGGTGAGACCCAGTACTTC,CASSDRGVGETQYF
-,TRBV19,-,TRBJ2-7,TGTGCCACCACACCGGGGCAGGGAGGTTACGAGCAGTACTTC,CATTPGQGGYEQYF
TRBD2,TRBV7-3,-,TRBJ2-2,TGTGCCAGCAGCTTAACGCCGGGACTAGGCACCGGGGAGCTGTTTTTT,CASSLTPGLGTGELFF
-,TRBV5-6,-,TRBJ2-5,TGTGCCAGCAGCTTGGGCAGGGGTTGGGAGACCCAGTACTTC,CASSLGRGWETQYF
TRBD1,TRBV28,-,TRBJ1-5,TGTGCCAGCATCACAGCATCCGGGACAGGGGGCGAGCGGCAGCCCCAGCATTTT,CASITASGTGGERQPQHF
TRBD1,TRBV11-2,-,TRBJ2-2,TGTGCCGGATCACAGGGGGTCGTCGGCACCGGGGAGCTGTTTTTT,CAGSQGVVGTGELFF
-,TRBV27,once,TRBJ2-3,TGTGCCAGCAGTTTGGGCAGAGGGACAGATACGCAGTATTTT,CASSLGRGTDTQYF
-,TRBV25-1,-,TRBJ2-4,TGTGCCAGCAGTGGAAAGGGGGTTGTAGCCAAAAACATTCAGTACTTC,CASSGKGVVAKNIQYF
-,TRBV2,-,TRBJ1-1,TGTGCCTCCATTCAAAACACTGAAGCTTTCTTT,CASIQNTEAFF
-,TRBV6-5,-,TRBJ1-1,TGTGCCAGCAGTTCACGGCCGGGGTCGGCTGAAGCTTTCTTT,CASSSRPGSAEAFF
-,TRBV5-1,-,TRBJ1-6,TGCGCCAGCAGCTTGGGGGGGTCAGGGGCCCGTAATTCACCCCTCCACTTT,CASSLGGSGARNSPLHF
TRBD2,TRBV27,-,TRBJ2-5,TGTGCCAGCAGTTGGGGACTAGCGGGGAGGGAGACCCAGTACTTC,CASSWGLAGRETQYF
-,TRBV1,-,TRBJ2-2,TGCACCAGCACCGACAGGGTAAACACCGGGGAGCTGTTTTTT,CTSTDRVNTGELFF
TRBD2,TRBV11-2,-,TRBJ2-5,TGTGCCAGCAGCTCTCGGGGGGGTATAGAGACCCAGTACTTC,CASSSRGGIETQYF
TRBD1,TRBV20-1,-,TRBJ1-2,TGCAGTGGGCCGGACAGGGGAGGCTACACCTTC,CSGPDRGGYTF
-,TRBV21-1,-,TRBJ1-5,TGTGCCAGCAGCAAATTGCGGGGAGAGCAGCCCCAGCATTTT,CASSKLRGEQPQHF
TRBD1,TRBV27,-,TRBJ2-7,TGTGCCAGCAGTTTTCATCAGGGGGCGTTGTACTTC,CASSFHQGALYF
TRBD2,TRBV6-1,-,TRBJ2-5,TGTGCCAGCAGTGAACAAGGGAGGGTAAGGGAGACCCAGTACTTC,CASSEQGRVRETQYF
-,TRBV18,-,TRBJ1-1,TGTGCCAGCTCACCAGGCAAGTGGTTGGGGCACGTTTGGCATGCTGAAGCTTTCTTT,CASSPGKWLGHVWHAEAFF
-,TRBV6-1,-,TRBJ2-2,TGTGCCAGCAGTGAAGTACAGGGTCACACCGGGGAGCTGTTTTTT,CASSEVQGHTGELFF
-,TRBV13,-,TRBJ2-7,TGTGCCAGCAGCTTAGAAGGGGGAGGGGCCTACGAGCAGTACTTC,CASSLEGGGAYEQYF
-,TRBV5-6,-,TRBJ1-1,TGTGCCAGCAGCAATACAATCAACACTGAAGCTTTCTTT,CASSNTINTEAFF
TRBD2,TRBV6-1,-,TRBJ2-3,TGTGCCAGCAGTGAAGTGCAGCGGGGGGACCTCACAGATACGCAGTATTTT,CASSEVQRGDLTDTQYF
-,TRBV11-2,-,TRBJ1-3,TGTGCCAGCAGCTTACTCCCAGGGGCCAGCTCTGGAAACACCATATATTTT,CASSLLPGASSGNTIYF
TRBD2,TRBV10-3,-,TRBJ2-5,TGTGCCATCACTAGGACTAGTGGTACAGGAGAGACCCAGTACTTC,CAITRTSGTGETQYF
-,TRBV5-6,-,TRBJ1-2,TGTGCCAGCAGCTATGGCAGGGGCGAGGATGGCTACACCTTC,CASSYGRGEDGYTF
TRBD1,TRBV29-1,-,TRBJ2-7,TGCAGCGTTTCCCGGGACAGGGGGTCCTACGAGCAGTACTTC,CSVSRDRGSYEQYF
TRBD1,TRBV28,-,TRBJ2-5,TGTGCCAGCAGTTTGAAGGGACAGGAAGAGACCCAGTACTTC,CASSLKGQEETQYF
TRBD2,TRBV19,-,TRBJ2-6,TGTGCCAGTAGTACCACCGGGACTAGAGGCTCTGGGGCCAACGTCCTGACTTTC,CASSTTGTRGSGANVLTF
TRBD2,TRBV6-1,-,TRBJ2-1,TGTGCCAGCAGTGTACATCGGGGGGGGGTTAGAGAGCAGTTCTTC,CASSVHRGGVREQFF
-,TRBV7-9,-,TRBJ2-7,TGTGCCAGCAGCCGAGAGGCAGGGGACCCTTCCTACGAGCAGTACTTC,CASSREAGDPSYEQYF
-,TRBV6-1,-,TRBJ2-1,TGTGCCAGCAGCCTGGGGGGGGCAGCCCTGGATGAGCAGTTCTTC,CASSLGGAALDEQFF
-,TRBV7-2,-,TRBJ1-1,TGTGCCAGCAGCTCTGAACCGGGGAGGACTGAAGCTTTCTTT,CASSSEPGRTEAFF
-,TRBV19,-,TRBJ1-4,TGTGCCAGTAGTTTCCAGGGTGCTAATGAAAAACTGTTTTTT,CASSFQGANEKLFF
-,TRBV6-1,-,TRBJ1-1,TGTGCCAGCCTTGTTTCAGGGGTGAACACTGAAGCTTTCTTT,CASLVSGVNTEAFF
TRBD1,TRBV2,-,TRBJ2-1,TGTGCCAGCAGAGAGTTGACAGGGGCGTACAATGAGCAGTTCTTC,CASRELTGAYNEQFF
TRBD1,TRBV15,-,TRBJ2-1,TGTGCCACCAGCAGTATGACCGGGACAGGGAAGGGCTACAATGAGCAGTTCTTC,CATSSMTGTGKGYNEQFF
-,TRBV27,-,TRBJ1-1,TGTGCCAGCAGATTTTCCAAGGATCGGGCTGAAGCTTTCTTT,CASRFSKDRAEAFF
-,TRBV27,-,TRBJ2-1,TGTGCCAGCAGACCTCGCCAGGGACTCCAGCGAGTAAGTGAGCAGTTCTTC,CASRPRQGLQRVSEQFF
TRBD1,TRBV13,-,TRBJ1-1,TGTGCCAGCAGCAAACGACAGGGGGCATGGGACACTGAAGCTTTCTTT,CASSKRQGAWDTEAFF
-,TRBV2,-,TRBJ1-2,TGTGCCAGCAGAGCTGACAGGCTTAACTATGGCTACACCTTC,CASRADRLNYGYTF
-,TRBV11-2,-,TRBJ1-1,TGTGCCAGCAGGCTTAGTGGGGAGGGGATGGGGACTGAAGCTTTCTTT,CASRLSGEGMGTEAFF
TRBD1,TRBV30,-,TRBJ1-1,TGTGCCTGGAGAAGGGACAGGAAAAGCACTGAAGCTTTCTTT,CAWRRDRKSTEAFF
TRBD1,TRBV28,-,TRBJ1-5,TGTGCCAGCAGTTTAAGGGACAGGGGGCGCATCCAGCCCCAGCATTTT,CASSLRDRGRIQPQHF
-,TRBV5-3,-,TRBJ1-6,TGTGTCGTTGGTAACAGGGAGGGAAATTCACCCCTCCACTTT,CVVGNREGNSPLHF
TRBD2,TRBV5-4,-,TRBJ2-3,TGTGCCAGCAGCTCGGGACTAGCGGGGGGGGGCACAGATACGCAGTATTTT,CASSSGLAGGGTDTQYF
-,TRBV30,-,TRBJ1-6,TGTGCCTGGAGTGCAAACTACGGCTCACCCCTCCACTTT,CAWSANYGSPLHF
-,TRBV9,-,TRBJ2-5,TGTGCCAGCAGCCATATCGACACGGGGTACCAAGAGACCCAGTACTTC,CASSHIDTGYQETQYF
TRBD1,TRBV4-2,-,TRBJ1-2,TGTGCCAGCAGCGCTGTTGACAGGGGGATAGATGGCTACACCTTC,CASSAVDRGIDGYTF
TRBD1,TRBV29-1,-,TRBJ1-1,TGCAGCGTTGTTTTCTCGACAGGGTACACTGAAGCTTTCTTT,CSVVFSTGYTEAFF
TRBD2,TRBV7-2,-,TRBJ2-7,TGTGCCAGCAGCTTAGTAGCGGGGCGCGAGCAGTACTTC,CASSLVAGREQYF
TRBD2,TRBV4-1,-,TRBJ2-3,TGCGCCAGCAGCCTACTAGCGGACTCTAGCACAGATACGCAGTATTTT,CASSLLADSSTDTQYF
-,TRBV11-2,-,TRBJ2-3,TGTGCCAGCAGCCCTCGCCCAGAACCAGATACGCAGTATTTT,CASSPRPEPDTQYF
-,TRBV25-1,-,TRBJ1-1,TGTGCCAGCAGTGGATTACAGGGTCTTCGGAACACTGAAGCTTTCTTT,CASSGLQGLRNTEAFF
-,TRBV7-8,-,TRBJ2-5,TGTGCCAGCAGCTTAGGACAGAGGGAGACCCAGTACTTC,CASSLGQRETQYF